The 18 T cell receptor beta chains given below trace back to one sample, sequenced in a study of T-cell reconstitution after alpha-beta-depleted transplantation in children. Preparation of the TCRbeta library was carried out with unique molecular identifiers. One entry per CDR3 protein, called by TCRdb with MiXCR from the PCR reads. The table has approximately 640,000 distinct CDR3 sequences, approximately 16% seen once. This specimen consisted of PBMCs from the stem cell graft donor, obtained from the stem cell graft. The receptor set was obtained from a human donor who donated a stem cell graft to a child with acute myeloid leukemia.

In its sample, this clonotype was seen a few times. The J gene is TRBJ2-3, the V gene TRBV11-2; a weak D match, TRBD1 (6 bases). Germline CDR1 is SGHAT and CDR2 is FQNNGV. This CDR3 region has 15 residues. Trimming pared 5 bases from V and 4 bases from J, leaving 16 bases between. In nucleotides, the CDR3 is TGTGCCAGCAGCCTAACCAGGGGTTCGGCAGATACGCAGTATTTT. This translates into CASSLTRGSADTQYF.

This clonotype was detected a few times. V usage is TRBV24-1 and J usage is TRBJ2-2; D is unresolved. Trimming stripped 1 base from V and 8 bases from J, with 1 base between. Germline CDR1 KGHDR, CDR2 SFDVKD. This CDR3 spans 11 amino acids. The chain's CDR3 is CATSDFGELFF. The CDR3 region has the DNA TGTGCCACCAGTGATTTTGGGGAGCTGTTTTTT.

In this sample, this clonotype turned up a few times. The V and J genes are TRBV5-6 and TRBJ1-1; 7 nucleotides agree with TRBD1. Losses at the gene ends were 4 bases for V and 0 bases for J; bases not matched to a gene: 6. Germline-derived CDR1 and CDR2 are SGHDT and YYEEEE. The CDR3 consists of 15 residues. The DNA for the CDR3 is TGTGCCAGCAGCGCGATCGGACAGGTGAACACTGAAGCTTTCTTT. Protein sequence: CASSAIGQVNTEAFF.

This chain links TRBV7-2 with TRBJ1-5; 9 bases are a match to TRBD1. J was trimmed by 3 bases and V by 7 bases; bases with no gene match: 4. Germline values: CDR1 SGHTA, CDR2 FQGNSA. The CDR3 runs to 14 residues. The CDR3 here is CASKRQGDNQPQHF. The CDR3 DNA sequence: TGTGCCAGCAAGCGACAGGGGGACAATCAGCCCCAGCATTTT.

V gene TRBV5-1 combines with J gene TRBJ1-5, with D uncertain. The V end was cut by 4 bases, the J end by 8 bases, with 16 bases between. CDR1 and CDR2 from the germline V gene are SGHRS and YFSETQ. The CDR3 loop spans 14 amino acids. The CDR3 sequence: CASSRLGGPEPQHF. DNA for the CDR3: TGCGCCAGCAGCCGCCTGGGAGGGCCGGAGCCCCAGCATTTT.

This clonotype has a count of ten or more. The chain uses TRBV10-3 and TRBJ1-2, with D hard to call. The germline gives CDR1 ENHRY, CDR2 SYGVKD. Trimming shortened V by 6 bases and J by 0 bases, and 8 bases separated the two germline ends. CDR3 length: 13 residues. The chain's CDR3 is CAIRPQANYGYTF. CDR3 bases: TGTGCCATCAGGCCCCAGGCTAACTATGGCTACACCTTC.

This clonotype was detected many times. V gene TRBV29-1 combines with J gene TRBJ2-4; D is ambiguous. Trimming took off 2 bases at V and 4 bases at J, with 9 bases between the two ends. Per germline, CDR1 SQVTM and CDR2 ANQGSEA. The CDR3 runs to 13 residues. The CDR3 DNA follows: TGCAGCGTTGAACTGGACGGTAAAAACATTCAGTACTTC. It translates to CSVELDGKNIQYF. Together with reference TRBV29-1 and TRBJ2-4, the CDR3 gives the full variable domain: SAVISQKPSRDICQRGTSLTIQCQVDSQVTMMFWYRQQPGQSLTLIATANQGSEATYESGFVIDKFPISRPNLTFSTLTVSNMSPEDSSIYLCSVELDGKNIQYFGAGTRLSVL.

This clonotype was recorded many times. The rearrangement joins TRBV7-2 to TRBJ2-3; 7 bases fit TRBD2. J lost 1 base, V lost 5 bases, and 6 bases had no gene match. Germline CDR1 SGHTA, CDR2 FQGNSA. This CDR3 comprises 15 residues. The CDR3 DNA sequence: TGTGCCAGCAGCCCCCCGGGGGGACGCACAGATACGCAGTATTTT. As protein: CASSPPGGRTDTQYF. Full variable domain (remainder filled in from reference TRBV7-2 and TRBJ2-3): GAGVSQSPSNKVTEKGKDVELRCDPISGHTALYWYRQSLGQGLEFLIYFQGNSAPDKSGLPSDRFSAERTGGSVSTLTIQRTQQEDSAVYLCASSPPGGRTDTQYFGPGTRLTVL.

The gene calls are TRBV5-1 and TRBJ2-3; D is possibly TRBD1 (5 bases). The CDR3 length is 16 residues. Trimming took 1 base from V and 0 from J, leaving 12 bases between them. The germline CDR1 and CDR2 sequences are SGHRS and YFSETQ. The CDR3 protein is CASSLNPGLSTDTQYF. DNA for the CDR3: TGCGCCAGCAGCTTGAATCCAGGGTTGAGCACAGATACGCAGTATTTT.

A few counts support this clonotype. This chain uses TRBV7-9 with TRBJ2-5, with D uncertain. Trimming pared 3 bases from V and 7 bases from J, leaving 12 bases between. The CDR3 totals 13 residues. The germline V gene encodes CDR1 SEHNR and CDR2 FQNEAQ (reference sequence). CDR3 sequence (DNA): TGTGCCAGCAGCTTGGACGATTCTGGGACCCAGTACTTC. Amino acid sequence: CASSLDDSGTQYF.

Ten or more counts support this clonotype. The genes are TRBV20-1 and TRBJ1-6, with TRBD1 as a possible D gene (5 bases). Trimming stripped 5 bases from V and 7 bases from J, with 12 bases between. The CDR3 runs to 13 residues. CDR1 and CDR2 (germline): DFQATT, SNEGSKA (reference sequence). Here the CDR3 DNA reads TGCAGTGCTTTCGGGACGGAGAATTCACCCCTCCACTTT. Translating gives CSAFGTENSPLHF.

In this sample, this clonotype turned up a few times. The chain combines TRBV7-7 with TRBJ1-6; D is unclear. V was pared by 3 bases and J by 7 bases, with 13 bases between. The CDR3 sequence is 15 residues long. CDR1 is SSHAT and CDR2 is FNYEAQ in the germline V gene (reference sequence). The CDR3 DNA is TGTGCCAGCAGCTTTGAGACCGGCCGGAATTCACCCCTCCACTTT. Translating gives CASSFETGRNSPLHF.

This clonotype was observed a single time. V gene TRBV7-8 combines with J gene TRBJ2-5; 10 nucleotides line up with TRBD2. This CDR3 comprises 17 residues. Trimming cost V 0 bases and J 3 bases; bases outside gene matches: 7. CDR1 is SGHVS and CDR2 is FQNEAQ in the germline V gene. As DNA, the CDR3 is TGTGCCAGCAGCTTAGCTGGAGCTAGCGGGAGAAAAGAGACCCAGTACTTC. It is translated as CASSLAGASGRKETQYF.

The chain links TRBV15 to TRBJ2-7; 7 nucleotides match TRBD1. V shed 5 bases, J shed 3 bases, and the junction held 7 bases outside the gene matches. The CDR3 consists of 14 residues. From germline, CDR1 is LNHNV and CDR2 YYDKDF (reference sequence). CDR3 in amino acids: CATSAPGQYYEQYF. For the CDR3, the DNA is TGTGCCACCAGCGCACCGGGACAGTACTACGAGCAGTACTTC.

This clonotype was seen just once. This rearrangement joins TRBV11-3 to TRBJ2-1; 8 nucleotides align to TRBD1. CDR3 size: 16 residues. J lost 3 bases, V lost 4 bases, and 8 bases had no gene match. The germline gives CDR1 SGHNT, CDR2 YENEEA. The CDR3 loop is CASSSREGQGYNEQFF. The CDR3 coding sequence is TGTGCCAGCAGCTCCCGAGAAGGACAGGGCTACAATGAGCAGTTCTTC.

The chain couples TRBV21-1 to TRBJ2-2. TRBV21-1 is a recognized pseudogene. CDR3 length equals 16 residues. This chain's CDR3 is CASSKENRTHTGELFF. The CDR3 region has the DNA TGTGCCAGCAGCAAAGAAAACAGAACCCACACCGGGGAGCTGTTTTTT.

This clonotype occurred a few times. The chain has TRBV12-3 or TRBV12-4 and TRBJ1-5, with unresolved D. The CDR3 runs to 13 residues. With 3 bases removed from V and 7 bases from J, the gap between germline ends came to 10 bases. Here the CDR3 reads CASSFWTRQPQHF. The CDR3 nucleotides read TGTGCCAGCAGTTTTTGGACGCGCCAGCCCCAGCATTTT.

The chain employs TRBV7-8 and TRBJ2-5; 10 nucleotides align to TRBD2. The CDR3 is 18 residues long. Unmatched junction bases numbered 14, after V lost 2 bases and J lost 5 bases. CDR1 is SGHVS and CDR2 is FQNEAQ in the germline V gene. CDR3 in DNA: TGTGCCAGCAGCTTACGGGTTGAGCGGGGGGGCCTGACGGAGACCCAGTACTTC. This gives the protein CASSLRVERGGLTETQYF.